Included here is one TCR beta chain sequence, with context. These data originate in a study of blood T cell repertoires in COVID-19. Study in general: T cells, B-cell-depleted T cells, or PBMCs provided the cDNA or gDNA that served as material.

Per the original methods: From reference gene primer amplification, estimates of nucleated cell counts were derived. Only in-frame clones appear in the TCRdb table, and some are missing; sequencing was by immunoSEQ multiplex PCR. V, J and clone size are taken as reported in that table, and D and trimming were inferred from the DNA itself. Seen here are tens of thousands of clones, roughly 76% observed once, and the top ten hold roughly 47%. The CDR3 runs to 14 residues. CDR1 and CDR2 (germline): MDHEN, SYDVKM. Trimming cost V 3 bases and J 7 bases; bases outside gene matches: 5. The source is a woman older than 75 with acute or convalescent COVID-19. The rearrangement links TRBV28 to TRBJ2-2, with 7 bases lining up with TRBD2. The material sequenced was peripheral blood. In DNA form, the CDR3 reads TGTGCCAGCAGTTTCATGGGGGAGGGCGGGGAGCTGTTTTTT. Its translation is CASSFMGEGGELFF.